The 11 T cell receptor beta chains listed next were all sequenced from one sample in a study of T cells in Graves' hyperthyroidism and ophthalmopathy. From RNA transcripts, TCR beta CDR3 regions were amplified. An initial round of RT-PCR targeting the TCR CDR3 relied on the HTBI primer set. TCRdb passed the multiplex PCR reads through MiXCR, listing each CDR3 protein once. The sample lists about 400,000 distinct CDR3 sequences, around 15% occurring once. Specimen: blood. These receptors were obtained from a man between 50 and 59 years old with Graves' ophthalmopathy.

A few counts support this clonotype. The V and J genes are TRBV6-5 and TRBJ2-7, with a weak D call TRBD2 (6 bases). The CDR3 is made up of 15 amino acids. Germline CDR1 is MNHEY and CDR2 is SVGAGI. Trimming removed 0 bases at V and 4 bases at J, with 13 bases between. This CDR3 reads CASSYSNGGGYEQYF. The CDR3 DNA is TGTGCCAGCAGTTACTCGAATGGTGGGGGGTACGAGCAGTACTTC.

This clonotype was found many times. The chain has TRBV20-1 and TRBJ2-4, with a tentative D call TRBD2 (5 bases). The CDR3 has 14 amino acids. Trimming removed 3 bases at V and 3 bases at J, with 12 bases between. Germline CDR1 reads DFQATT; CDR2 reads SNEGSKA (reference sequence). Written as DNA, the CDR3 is TGCAGTGCTAGTCGGGGTACCGGCAAAAACATTCAGTACTTC. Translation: CSASRGTGKNIQYF.

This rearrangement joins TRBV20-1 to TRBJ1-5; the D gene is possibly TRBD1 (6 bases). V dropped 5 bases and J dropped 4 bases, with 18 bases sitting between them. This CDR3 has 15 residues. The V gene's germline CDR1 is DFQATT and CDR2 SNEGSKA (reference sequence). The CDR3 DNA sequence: TGCAGTGCTGAGAGACCAACAGGGAATAATCAGCCCCAGCATTTT. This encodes CSAERPTGNNQPQHF.

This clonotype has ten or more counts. The DNA of the CDR3 is TGTGCCAGCAGCCAATGGGACAGGGGAAACGGGGAGCAGTACTTC. The encoded protein is CASSQWDRGNGEQYF. The chain joins TRBV16 to TRBJ2-7, with 10 bases fitting TRBD1. The CDR3 is made up of 15 amino acids. Germline loops: CDR1 KGHSY, CDR2 FQNENV. V shed 1 base, J shed 7 bases, and the junction held 7 bases outside the gene matches.

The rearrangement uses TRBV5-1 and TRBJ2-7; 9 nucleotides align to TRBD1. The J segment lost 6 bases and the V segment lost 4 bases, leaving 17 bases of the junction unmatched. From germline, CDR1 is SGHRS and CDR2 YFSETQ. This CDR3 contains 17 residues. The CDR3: CASSRTTSGTGSVEQYF. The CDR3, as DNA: TGCGCCAGCAGCCGAACCACATCGGGGACAGGGTCTGTCGAGCAGTACTTC.

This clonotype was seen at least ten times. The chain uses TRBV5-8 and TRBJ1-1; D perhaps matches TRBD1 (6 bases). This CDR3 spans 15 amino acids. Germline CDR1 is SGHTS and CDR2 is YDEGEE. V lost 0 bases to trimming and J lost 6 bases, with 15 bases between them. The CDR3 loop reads CASSLGGQTDAEAFF. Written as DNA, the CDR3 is TGTGCCAGCAGCTTGGGTGGACAGACAGACGCTGAAGCTTTCTTT.

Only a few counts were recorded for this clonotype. CDR3 nucleotides: TGTGCCAGCAGATTCGAAGGGGAATACAATGAGCAGTTCTTC. Its translation: CASRFEGEYNEQFF. The chain recombines TRBV6-1 with TRBJ2-1; possibly TRBD1 for D (5 bases). CDR1 is MNHNS and CDR2 is SASEGT in the germline V gene. With 6 bases removed from V and 4 bases from J, the gap between germline ends came to 13 bases. This CDR3 spans 14 amino acids.

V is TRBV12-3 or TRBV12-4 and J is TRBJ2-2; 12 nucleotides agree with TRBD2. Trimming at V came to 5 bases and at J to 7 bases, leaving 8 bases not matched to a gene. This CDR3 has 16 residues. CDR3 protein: CASSPRLAGVNGELFF. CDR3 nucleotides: TGTGCCAGCAGTCCCAGACTAGCGGGAGTGAACGGGGAGCTGTTTTTT.

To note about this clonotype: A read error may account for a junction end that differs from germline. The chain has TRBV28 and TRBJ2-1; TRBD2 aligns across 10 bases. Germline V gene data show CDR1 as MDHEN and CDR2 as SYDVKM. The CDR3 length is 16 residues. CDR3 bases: TGTGCCTGCAGTTTAGCCGCTAGCGGGAGTTGGAATGAGCAGTTCTTC. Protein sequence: CACSLAASGSWNEQFF.

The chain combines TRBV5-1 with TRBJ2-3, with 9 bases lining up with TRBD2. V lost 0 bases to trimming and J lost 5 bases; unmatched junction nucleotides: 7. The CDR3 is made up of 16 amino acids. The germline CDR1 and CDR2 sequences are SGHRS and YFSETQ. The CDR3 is CASSLDVAGVLDTQYF. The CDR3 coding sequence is TGCGCCAGCAGCTTGGACGTAGCGGGAGTTCTAGATACGCAGTATTTT.

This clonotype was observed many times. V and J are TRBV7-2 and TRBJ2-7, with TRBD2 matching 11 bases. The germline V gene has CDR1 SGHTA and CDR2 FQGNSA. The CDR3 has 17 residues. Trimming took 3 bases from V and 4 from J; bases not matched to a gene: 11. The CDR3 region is CASSFRETSGKTYEQYF. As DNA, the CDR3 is TGTGCCAGCAGCTTTCGCGAGACTAGCGGGAAGACGTACGAGCAGTACTTC.